The 25 T cell receptor beta chains listed next were all sequenced from one sample in a study of blood T cell repertoires in COVID-19 (dated by TCRdb to the early 2020s). The method was the immunoSEQ multiplex PCR assay. Held by TCRdb, this immuneACCESS table contains in-frame sequences only and omits some clones. Under half of the omission traces to an unresolved V gene where checked; the cause of the rest is unknown. The sample includes more than 300,000 clones, with approximately 90% observed a single time. The top ten hold about 9.4% of the sample. The sequenced sample consisted of PBMCs or T cells enriched from blood (not recorded which). These receptors came from a woman aged 18-35 years who had recovered from COVID-19.

The V gene is TRBV9, the J gene TRBJ1-1, with D perhaps matching TRBD1 (5 bases). CDR3 length: 13 amino acids. CDR1 is SGDLS, CDR2 YYNGEE, per germline. V gave up 4 bases and J gave up 5 bases, with 12 bases separating them. The CDR3 nucleotides read TGTGCCAGCAGCCCCCGCAGGGAAACTGAAGCTTTCTTT. It is translated as CASSPRRETEAFF.

The chain joins TRBV21-1 to TRBJ1-2; the table assigns TRBD1, which was not confirmed against the DNA. TRBV21-1 is termed a pseudogene. The CDR3 has 15 residues. In DNA form, the CDR3 reads TGTGCCAGCAGCCCACCGTCGGACAGGGCGAGAGGCTACACCTTC. This encodes CASSPPSDRARGYTF.

In DNA form, the CDR3 reads TGTGCCACCAGTGTGGGTAGCGGGAGGGCTGGGGCCAACGTCCTGACTTTC. Translating gives CATSVGSGRAGANVLTF. The chain has TRBV24-1 and TRBJ2-6, with 11 bases that match TRBD2. Germline assignment: CDR1 KGHDR and CDR2 SFDVKD. The CDR3 has 17 residues. J was trimmed by 2 bases and V by 5 bases; bases with no gene match: 4.

The chain recombines TRBV4-1 with TRBJ1-5, with TRBD1 identical over 10 bases. The CDR3 has 15 amino acids. The trim removed 1 base at V and 5 bases at J, leaving 2 bases unmatched. Germline V gene data show CDR1 as MGHRA and CDR2 as YSYEKL. The CDR3 region has the DNA TGCGCCAGCAGCCAAGTGGGACAGGGGTATCAGCCCCAGCATTTT. The encoded protein is CASSQVGQGYQPQHF.

The rearrangement uses TRBV5-6 and TRBJ2-3; D perhaps matches TRBD1 (6 bases). Germline values: CDR1 SGHDT, CDR2 YYEEEE. V gave up 1 base and J gave up 4 bases, with 10 bases separating them. The CDR3 sequence is 14 residues long. This CDR3 is CASSLWTAPDTQYF. CDR3 nucleotides: TGTGCCAGCAGCTTGTGGACAGCCCCAGATACGCAGTATTTT.

The rearrangement joins TRBV25-1 to TRBJ1-3, with D perhaps matching TRBD1 (6 bases). This CDR3 has 14 amino acids. From germline, CDR1 is MGHDK and CDR2 SYGVNS. V was trimmed by 7 bases and J by 0 bases, leaving 10 bases between them. The CDR3 sequence: CASMGHLSGNTIYF. The DNA for the CDR3 is TGTGCCAGCATGGGACACCTCTCTGGAAACACCATATATTTT.

A few counts support this clone. This sequence joins TRBV6-5 and TRBJ1-5; D unclear. CDR1 is MNHEY and CDR2 is SVGAGI in the germline V gene. V was shortened by 6 bases and J by 4 bases, with 13 bases between the two germline ends. The CDR3 length is 14 residues. The CDR3: CASSTATYNQPQHF. CDR3 coding DNA: TGTGCCAGCAGCACAGCTACTTATAATCAGCCCCAGCATTTT.

The chain combines TRBV3-1 (or the pseudogene TRBV3-2) with TRBJ1-5, with 7 bases fitting TRBD1. V was pared by 1 base and J by 9 bases, with 6 bases of the junction left unmatched. Germline-derived CDR1 and CDR2 are LGHDT and YNNKEL (reference sequence). CDR3 length: 14 residues. CDR3 residues: CASSQGQGIRPQHF. The CDR3 bases are TGTGCCAGCAGCCAAGGACAGGGAATACGGCCCCAGCATTTT.

The rearrangement links TRBV10-1 to TRBJ1-1, with D hard to call. Per the germline V gene, CDR1 is WNHNN and CDR2 is SYGVQD (reference sequence). This CDR3 region has 14 residues. V lost 1 base to trimming and J lost 1 base, with 7 bases between them. The CDR3 region has the DNA TGCGCCAGCAGTGAGTTGAGGGAGAACACTGAAGCTTTCTTT. It specifies CASSELRENTEAFF.

The chain carries TRBV12-3 or TRBV12-4 and TRBJ2-7, with D maybe TRBD2 (6 bases). V was pared by 5 bases and J by 1 base, with 9 bases between. This CDR3 contains 13 residues. The CDR3 protein is CASSRDSSYEQYF. For the CDR3, the DNA is TGTGCCAGCAGTCGGGACTCTTCCTACGAGCAGTACTTC.

The V and J genes are TRBV9 and TRBJ1-5; D possibly corresponds to TRBD1 (6 bases). Deletions cut 4 bases from V and 0 bases from J, with 8 bases between. CDR1 is SGDLS, CDR2 YYNGEE, per germline. The length of the CDR3 is 14 residues. The CDR3 sequence is CASSPGASNQPQHF. The CDR3 coding sequence is TGTGCCAGCAGCCCAGGGGCTAGCAATCAGCCCCAGCATTTT.

As DNA, the CDR3 is TGTGCCACCAGCACTGGGACAGCCCGGAGGACAGATACGCAGTATTTT. Its protein product is CATSTGTARRTDTQYF. V usage is TRBV15 and J usage is TRBJ2-3; 7 nucleotides line up with TRBD1. The germline CDR1 and CDR2 sequences are LNHNV and YYDKDF (reference sequence). The junction had 10 bases not matched to a gene; V was cut back by 4 bases and J by 3 bases. The CDR3 length is 16 residues.

V usage is TRBV28 and J usage is TRBJ2-2; possibly TRBD2 for D (5 bases). The V gene's germline CDR1 is MDHEN and CDR2 SYDVKM. The CDR3 is made up of 17 amino acids. Trimming stripped 4 bases from V and 2 bases from J, with 17 bases between. The chain's CDR3 is CASSSSNSVYNTGELFF. In DNA, the CDR3 is TGTGCCAGCAGTTCCTCGAATAGCGTATATAACACCGGGGAGCTGTTTTTT.

J is TRBJ1-3 and V is TRBV30, with 10 bases that match TRBD1. The germline CDR1 and CDR2 sequences are GTSNPN and SVGIG (reference sequence). The CDR3 contains 17 residues. V shed 2 bases, J shed 0 bases, and the junction held 7 bases outside the gene matches. CDR3 region: CAWSTRTGGSSGNTIYF. CDR3 coding DNA: TGTGCCTGGAGTACCCGGACAGGGGGAAGCTCTGGAAACACCATATATTTT.

V and J are TRBV5-6 and TRBJ2-2, with 9 bases identical to TRBD1. The J segment lost 9 bases and the V segment lost 1 base, leaving 4 bases of the junction unmatched. CDR1 and CDR2 from the germline V gene are SGHDT and YYEEEE. This CDR3 comprises 14 residues. For the CDR3, the DNA is TGTGCCAGCAGCTTGACAGGGGGCCCCCGGGAGCTGTTTTTT. Residues: CASSLTGGPRELFF.

CDR3 in DNA: TGTGCCAGCAGCCAAAATCAGGGGGCTCGTGTGGGCTACACCTTC. Translating it yields CASSQNQGARVGYTF. The rearrangement joins TRBV7-3 to TRBJ1-2; 8 bases match TRBD1. V shed 5 bases, J shed 8 bases, and the junction held 13 bases outside the gene matches. The CDR3 is 15 residues long. Germline V gene sequence: CDR1 SGHTA, CDR2 FQGTGA.

This clone was observed a handful of times. The rearrangement links TRBV3-1 (or the pseudogene TRBV3-2) to TRBJ1-1, with a possible D match to TRBD1 (5 bases). Trimming cost V 4 bases and J 5 bases, with 14 bases left between them. Germline lookup yields CDR1 LGHDT and CDR2 YNNKEL (reference sequence). The CDR3 contains 14 residues. The CDR3 protein is CASSPIAGGTEAFF. Written as DNA, the CDR3 is TGTGCCAGCAGCCCCATAGCGGGGGGAACTGAAGCTTTCTTT.

The chain recombines TRBV3-1 (or the pseudogene TRBV3-2) with TRBJ2-7, with 9 nucleotides matching TRBD1. The germline gives CDR1 LGHDT, CDR2 YNNKEL (reference sequence). V shed 4 bases, J shed 4 bases, and the junction held 8 bases outside the gene matches. The CDR3 extends over 15 amino acids. As DNA, the CDR3 is TGTGCCAGCAGCCTAGTGGGACAGGGCCGTTACGAGCAGTACTTC. Its translation is CASSLVGQGRYEQYF.

The genes are TRBV19 and TRBJ1-2; D might be TRBD1 (6 bases). The CDR3 consists of 14 residues. Germline CDR1 LNHDA, CDR2 SQIVND (reference sequence). V gave up 6 bases and J gave up 1 base, with 12 bases separating them. The CDR3 reads CASSRRTVNYGYTF. For the CDR3, the DNA is TGTGCCAGTAGCCGCAGGACAGTTAACTATGGCTACACCTTC.

This clone has just a few counts. V is TRBV27 and J is TRBJ2-1; 7 nucleotides align to TRBD2. This CDR3 has 19 amino acids. Germline-derived CDR1 and CDR2 are MNHEY and SMNVEV (reference sequence). J lost 5 bases, V lost 0 bases, and 16 bases had no gene match. CDR3 in DNA: TGTGCCAGCAGTTTATCGCTTTTGGAGCGGGAACCCCCTGACAATGAGCAGTTCTTC. Translating it yields CASSLSLLEREPPDNEQFF.

The gene calls are TRBV6-5 and TRBJ2-5, with 10 bases matching TRBD2. V was clipped by 7 bases and J by 9 bases; unmatched bases: 11. CDR3 length: 14 residues. CDR1 and CDR2 from the germline V gene are MNHEY and SVGAGI. CDR3 loop: CASNRASGSMAQYF. The DNA for the CDR3 is TGTGCCAGCAATAGGGCTAGCGGGAGTATGGCCCAGTACTTC.

The chain is built from TRBV12-5 and TRBJ1-1, with unresolved D. Germline CDR1 and CDR2: LGHNT and FRNRAP. The CDR3 has 11 residues. V was trimmed by 7 bases and J by 4 bases, leaving 7 bases between them. The CDR3 spells CASAPGTEAFF. The CDR3 nucleotides read TGTGCTAGTGCCCCGGGCACTGAAGCTTTCTTT.

The chain combines TRBV7-9 with TRBJ2-3; D possibly corresponds to TRBD1 (6 bases). Deletions cut 6 bases from V and 6 bases from J, with 19 bases between. This CDR3 has 15 residues. The germline gives CDR1 SEHNR, CDR2 FQNEAQ (reference sequence). The CDR3 loop is CASRPPWGQGDTQYF. The CDR3 DNA sequence: TGTGCCAGCAGGCCTCCGTGGGGCCAGGGGGATACGCAGTATTTT.

The chain links TRBV29-1 to TRBJ1-2; TRBD1 agrees at 8 bases. Germline CDR1 SQVTM, CDR2 ANQGSEA. The CDR3 totals 14 residues. J lost 0 bases, V lost 6 bases, and 6 bases had no gene match. CDR3 sequence reads: CSVRGQVANYGYTF. DNA of the CDR3: TGCAGCGTCAGGGGACAGGTTGCTAACTATGGCTACACCTTC.

The chain joins TRBV5-5 to TRBJ1-2, with D possibly being TRBD1 (6 bases). Germline CDR1 and CDR2: SGHKS and YYEKEE (reference sequence). Trimming took off 0 bases at V and 8 bases at J, with 17 bases between the two ends. CDR3 size: 15 residues. CDR3 DNA: TGTGCCAGCAGCTTGGCCACCCAGGGGAGCGGCGGCTACACCTTC. This codes for CASSLATQGSGGYTF.